This T cell receptor (beta chain) is from a study of T cell responses to AZD1222 COVID-19 vaccine. The CDR3 loop spans 13 amino acids. V lost 1 base, J lost 5 bases, and 8 bases lay in between. Germline V gives CDR1 MGHRA, CDR2 YSYEKL. This table comes from immunoSEQ multiplex PCR, and its TCRdb copy is limited to in-frame clones, with some not included. The repertoire includes around 180,000 clones, 70% to 90% of them detected once, and approximately 26% sits in the top ten. The sample in question was peripheral blood, obtained 28 days after the second AZD1222 dose. The TCR was taken from an adult who received the AZD1222 COVID-19 vaccine. V and J are TRBV4-1 and TRBJ1-2, with D unclear. In DNA form, the CDR3 reads TGCGCCAGCAGCCAAGTGAGGGAATATGGCTACACCTTC. Translating gives CASSQVREYGYTF.